These 32 T cell receptor beta chains share one sample of origin, sequenced in a study of CD8 T cells in ankylosing spondylitis. MiXCR was run by TCRdb on the 5' RACE reads, yielding one entry per CDR3 protein. This table holds under 200,000 distinct CDR3 sequences, approximately 10% found once. The sequenced sample was blood, either unsorted or a sorted T cell fraction (not recorded which). The receptors here all came from a male donor with ankylosing spondylitis or in good health (not recorded which).

This clonotype was observed at least ten times. The V call is TRBV5-1, the J call TRBJ2-3; D may be TRBD2 (6 bases). Trimming took 1 base from V and 5 from J, leaving 17 bases between them. This CDR3 region has 16 residues. Germline-derived CDR1 and CDR2 are SGHRS and YFSETQ. CDR3 amino acids: CASSLNSGGRGDTQYF. CDR3 bases: TGCGCCAGCAGCTTGAATAGCGGTGGGCGTGGAGATACGCAGTATTTT.

At least ten counts were recorded for this clonotype. The chain employs TRBV27 and TRBJ2-1; 8 nucleotides match TRBD2. V dropped 8 bases and J dropped 10; count of bases not matched to a gene: 10. Germline CDR1 and CDR2: MNHEY and SMNVEV (reference sequence). The CDR3 length is 13 residues. CDR3 bases: TGTGCCAGCTTAGCGGGAATCCGGCAAGAGCAGTTCTTC. It translates to CASLAGIRQEQFF.

This clonotype was seen more than once but under ten times. The V call is TRBV12-3 or TRBV12-4, the J call TRBJ2-6; 8 bases map to TRBD1. The CDR3 sequence is 17 residues long. The V segment lost 6 bases and the J segment 2 bases; nucleotides outside the gene matches: 9. In DNA form, the CDR3 reads TGTGCCAGCAGCCCCGGACAGGGATTGACTGGGGCCAACGTCCTGACTTTC. It specifies CASSPGQGLTGANVLTF.

This clonotype was found many times. The V and J genes are TRBV3-1 and TRBJ2-2, with 15 bases lining up with TRBD2. The CDR3 has 19 amino acids. Trimming at V came to 0 bases and at J to 2 bases, leaving 4 bases not matched to a gene. Germline CDR1 reads LGHDT; CDR2 reads YNNKEL (reference sequence). For the CDR3, the DNA is TGTGCCAGCAGCCAAGAGGGACTAGCGGGGGGAACTAACACCGGGGAGCTGTTTTTT. This sequence encodes CASSQEGLAGGTNTGELFF.

This clonotype was detected many times. The chain is built from TRBV12-3 or TRBV12-4 and TRBJ1-3, with D possibly matching TRBD1 (5 bases). Trimming pared 7 bases from V and 0 bases from J, leaving 10 bases between. CDR3 size: 14 residues. The CDR3 sequence: CASIGDYSGNTIYF. CDR3 DNA sequence: TGTGCCAGCATAGGGGATTACTCTGGAAACACCATATATTTT.

This clonotype has at least ten counts. The chain couples TRBV3-1 to TRBJ2-7; TRBD1 agrees at 10 bases. CDR3 length: 15 amino acids. CDR1 and CDR2 from the germline V gene are LGHDT and YNNKEL (reference sequence). V lost 4 bases, J lost 2 bases, and 5 bases stayed unmatched. CDR3 amino acids: CASSPGTGVTYEQYF. In nucleotides, the CDR3 is TGTGCCAGCAGCCCCGGGACAGGGGTGACCTACGAGCAGTACTTC.

This clonotype was counted ten times or more. The rearrangement uses TRBV5-1 and TRBJ2-5; D uncertain. Trimming left V 0 bases short and J 2 bases short, with 2 bases between. The CDR3 runs 12 residues. Germline V gene lookup returns CDR1 SGHRS and CDR2 YFSETQ. This CDR3 is CASSLEQETQYF. The CDR3 coding sequence is TGCGCCAGCAGCTTGGAACAAGAGACCCAGTACTTC.

This clonotype occurred many times. The rearrangement joins TRBV5-5 to TRBJ2-1; no clear D gene. Trimming stripped 4 bases from V and 12 bases from J, with 11 bases between. The CDR3 length is 11 residues. CDR1 and CDR2 from the germline V gene are SGHKS and YYEKEE (reference sequence). The CDR3: CASSGTARQFF. The CDR3 DNA reads TGTGCCAGCAGCGGTACAGCCAGGCAGTTCTTC.

This clonotype was seen repeatedly, ten times or more. The chain carries TRBV5-1 and TRBJ1-4; possibly TRBD1 for D (6 bases). The CDR3 loop spans 17 amino acids. V was trimmed by 0 bases and J by 4 bases, leaving 16 bases between them. Germline loops: CDR1 SGHRS, CDR2 YFSETQ. The CDR3 reads CASSLEEGGSFNEKLFF. The CDR3 DNA is TGCGCCAGCAGCTTGGAAGAAGGGGGGAGCTTTAATGAAAAACTGTTTTTT.

This clonotype has at least ten counts. V is TRBV24-1 and J is TRBJ2-5, with 10 bases aligning to TRBD1. This CDR3 comprises 11 residues. Germline CDR1 reads KGHDR; CDR2 reads SFDVKD. In DNA, the CDR3 is TGTGCGACAGGGGGCGGAGAGACCCAGTACTTC. Translated, it gives CATGGGETQYF.

This clonotype occurred many times. The chain joins TRBV11-2 to TRBJ2-5; perhaps D is TRBD1 or TRBD2 (6 bases each). V lost 3 bases and J lost 5, with 10 bases in between. The CDR3 spans 13 residues. Germline values: CDR1 SGHAT, CDR2 FQNNGV. The CDR3 sequence: CASSFGGWETQYF. CDR3 in DNA: TGTGCCAGCAGCTTCGGGGGCTGGGAGACCCAGTACTTC.

This clonotype was picked up many times. J is TRBJ2-5 and V is TRBV12-3 or TRBV12-4; possibly TRBD1 or TRBD2 for D (5 bases each). The CDR3 covers 17 residues. V lost 3 bases, J lost 0 bases, and 17 bases lay in between. For the CDR3, the DNA is TGTGCCAGCAGTTTCAACGCCGGGGCTAGCTACCAAGAGACCCAGTACTTC. It encodes CASSFNAGASYQETQYF.

This clonotype came up a few times. V is TRBV27 and J is TRBJ2-7, with 8 bases fitting TRBD1. CDR1 is MNHEY, CDR2 SMNVEV, per germline (reference sequence). The V gene end was trimmed by 5 bases and the J gene end by 2 bases; junction bases not matched to a gene: 8. The CDR3 has 15 amino acids. The CDR3 region has the DNA TGTGCCAGCAGTCAGGGGACAGGAAAAACCTACGAGCAGTACTTC. It translates to CASSQGTGKTYEQYF.

This clonotype was counted at least ten times. The rearrangement uses TRBV28 and TRBJ1-5; TRBD1 aligns across 8 bases. CDR1 is MDHEN, CDR2 SYDVKM, per germline. Losses at the gene ends were 6 bases for V and 5 bases for J; bases not matched to a gene: 9. The CDR3 has 15 residues. CDR3 DNA: TGTGCCAGCAGCATCCCAGACAGGGGTCATCAGCCCCAGCATTTT. Residues: CASSIPDRGHQPQHF.

Ten or more counts support this clonotype. J is TRBJ1-2 and V is TRBV9; 9 bases match TRBD1. This CDR3 region has 14 residues. The germline V gene encodes CDR1 SGDLS and CDR2 YYNGEE. Trimming took 3 bases from V and 6 from J; bases not matched to a gene: 6. The CDR3: CASSASGTGNGYTF. The CDR3 nucleotides read TGTGCCAGCAGCGCATCCGGGACAGGGAATGGCTACACCTTC.

This clonotype has ten or more counts. V gene TRBV29-1 combines with J gene TRBJ1-1, with 7 bases lining up with TRBD1. Germline CDR1 SQVTM, CDR2 ANQGSEA. The CDR3 consists of 13 residues. The V segment lost 7 bases and the J segment 1 base; nucleotides outside the gene matches: 6. In DNA form, the CDR3 reads TGCAGCGCCCAGACAGGGTGGAACACTGAAGCTTTCTTT. The encoded protein is CSAQTGWNTEAFF.

This clonotype was observed at least ten times. The gene calls are TRBV20-1 and TRBJ2-2; 7 bases are a match to TRBD2. The J segment lost 6 bases and the V segment lost 1 base, leaving 11 bases of the junction unmatched. The germline CDR1 and CDR2 sequences are DFQATT and SNEGSKA (reference sequence). The CDR3 totals 16 residues. The CDR3 DNA sequence: TGCAGTGCTAGAGCAGTCCGGCGGGAGAGGGCCGGGGAGCTGTTTTTT. It encodes CSARAVRRERAGELFF.

This clonotype was seen a handful of times. This chain joins TRBV9 and TRBJ2-1; D may be TRBD2 (7 bases). This CDR3 spans 14 amino acids. V lost 1 base to trimming and J lost 7 bases, with 12 bases between them. CDR1 SGDLS and CDR2 YYNGEE come from the germline V gene. This CDR3 is CASSVRGARNEQFF. CDR3 DNA: TGTGCCAGCAGCGTACGGGGGGCCCGGAATGAGCAGTTCTTC.

This clonotype was seen many times. This chain joins TRBV2 and TRBJ2-2; the D gene is possibly TRBD1 (5 bases). V was pared by 6 bases and J by 7 bases, with 21 bases between. The length of the CDR3 is 16 residues. CDR1 and CDR2 (germline): SNHLY, FYNNEI. The CDR3 loop reads CASSPLTGGSHGELFF. The CDR3 DNA follows: TGTGCCAGCAGCCCTCTTACAGGCGGTTCCCACGGGGAGCTGTTTTTT.

This clonotype was counted between two and nine times. The V call is TRBV14, the J call TRBJ1-2; no clear D gene. Per the germline V gene, CDR1 is SGHDN and CDR2 is FVKESK. V was trimmed by 1 base and J by 6 bases, leaving 9 bases between them. The length of the CDR3 is 13 residues. Here the CDR3 reads CASSQVASHGYTF. For the CDR3, the DNA is TGTGCCAGCAGCCAAGTCGCATCTCATGGCTACACCTTC.

At least ten counts were recorded for this clonotype. V gene TRBV11-2 combines with J gene TRBJ2-5; 9 bases are a match to TRBD2. Germline CDR1 and CDR2: SGHAT and FQNNGV. Losses at the gene ends were 3 bases for V and 7 bases for J; bases not matched to a gene: 6. The CDR3 loop spans 14 amino acids. The CDR3 DNA is TGTGCCAGCAGCTTTAGCGGGGGAAGTGGGACCCAGTACTTC. It codes for CASSFSGGSGTQYF.

This clonotype was counted many times. CDR3 nucleotides: TGCGCCAGCAGCCAAGGAGGGGGGTACAATGAGCAGTTCTTC. Translated, it gives CASSQGGGYNEQFF. The chain employs TRBV4-1 and TRBJ2-1; D may match TRBD1 or TRBD2 (6 bases each). CDR1 MGHRA and CDR2 YSYEKL come from the germline V gene. The CDR3 has 14 amino acids. V gave up 1 base and J gave up 4 bases, with 8 bases separating them.

V is TRBV20-1 and J is TRBJ2-7; maybe TRBD2 (6 bases). The V gene's germline CDR1 is DFQATT and CDR2 SNEGSKA (reference sequence). The CDR3 consists of 13 residues. Trimming took off 3 bases at V and 3 bases at J, with 12 bases between the two ends. The CDR3 region is CSARGGAFYEQYF. Written as DNA, the CDR3 is TGCAGTGCTAGGGGGGGAGCCTTCTACGAGCAGTACTTC.

Only a few counts were recorded for this clonotype. The chain couples TRBV7-2 to TRBJ1-2; 7 nucleotides line up with TRBD1. CDR3 length: 14 amino acids. V shed 5 bases and J 5 bases; nucleotides not matched to a gene: 8. CDR1 is SGHTA and CDR2 is FQGNSA in the germline V gene. The chain's CDR3 is CASSPRGQLYGYTF. The CDR3 bases are TGTGCCAGCAGCCCCAGGGGACAGCTATATGGCTACACCTTC.

This clonotype was found a few times. The chain recombines TRBV6-1 with TRBJ1-2, with TRBD1 identical over 7 bases. Germline V gene sequence: CDR1 MNHNS, CDR2 SASEGT. The CDR3 totals 14 residues. Losses at the gene ends were 6 bases for V and 4 bases for J; bases not matched to a gene: 8. The CDR3 region is CASRTTGQGYGYTF. CDR3 in DNA: TGTGCCAGCAGGACGACAGGGCAGGGCTATGGCTACACCTTC.

This clonotype was seen a handful of times. This sequence joins TRBV11-2 and TRBJ2-1, with 9 bases identical to TRBD2. The germline CDR1 and CDR2 sequences are SGHAT and FQNNGV. The CDR3 runs 17 residues. V dropped 5 bases and J dropped 0; count of bases not matched to a gene: 8. The CDR3 loop reads CASSRTLAGSSYNEQFF. CDR3 bases: TGTGCCAGCAGCAGAACTCTAGCGGGGAGCTCCTACAATGAGCAGTTCTTC.

This clonotype occurred once. The chain uses TRBV20-1 and TRBJ1-1, with 7 nucleotides matching TRBD1. The trim removed 1 base at V and 3 bases at J, leaving 5 bases unmatched. CDR1 is DFQATT, CDR2 SNEGSKA, per germline (reference sequence). The CDR3 is made up of 14 amino acids. The CDR3 spells CSARARDRDTEAFF. For the CDR3, the DNA is TGCAGTGCTAGAGCCCGTGACAGGGACACTGAAGCTTTCTTT.

The genes are TRBV5-6 and TRBJ2-1, with a tentative D call TRBD1 (5 bases). CDR3 length: 16 amino acids. The germline V gene encodes CDR1 SGHDT and CDR2 YYEEEE. With 4 bases removed from V and 4 bases from J, the gap between germline ends came to 18 bases. The CDR3 sequence is CASSRFDSSAYNEQFF. CDR3 coding DNA: TGTGCCAGCAGCCGGTTCGACAGCTCGGCATACAATGAGCAGTTCTTC.

The V call is TRBV4-1, the J call TRBJ2-1, with a possible D match to TRBD1 (6 bases). Looked up from germline, CDR1 is MGHRA and CDR2 is YSYEKL. Trimming cost V 0 bases and J 0 bases, with 18 bases left between them. CDR3 length: 19 amino acids. The CDR3 DNA reads TGCGCCAGCAGCCAAGATCCCGCGGTCCAGGGGCTCTCCTACAATGAGCAGTTCTTC. Translation: CASSQDPAVQGLSYNEQFF.

This clonotype was seen repeatedly, ten times or more. The rearrangement links TRBV29-1 to TRBJ1-1, with 10 nucleotides matching TRBD1. This CDR3 spans 13 amino acids. Germline CDR1 and CDR2: SQVTM and ANQGSEA. The V and J ends lost 6 bases and 0 bases, in that order; junction bases with no gene match: 1. As DNA, the CDR3 is TGCAGCGTGGGACAGGGGCTGAACACTGAAGCTTTCTTT. Protein product: CSVGQGLNTEAFF.

The V and J genes are TRBV11-2 and TRBJ2-1; D might be TRBD2 (5 bases). This CDR3 comprises 16 residues. Per germline, CDR1 SGHAT and CDR2 FQNNGV. V was cut by 6 bases and J by 0 bases, with 15 bases left in between. CDR3 region: CASSLSWRSSYNEQFF. DNA of the CDR3: TGTGCCAGCAGTCTCTCGTGGAGGAGCTCCTACAATGAGCAGTTCTTC.

This clonotype was counted only a few times. The chain recombines TRBV4-1 with TRBJ1-1; D remains ambiguous. Germline values: CDR1 MGHRA, CDR2 YSYEKL. V dropped 0 bases and J dropped 10 bases, with 15 bases sitting between them. The CDR3 sequence is 14 residues long. CDR3 residues: CASSQDEGGFGAFF. The CDR3 DNA follows: TGCGCCAGCAGCCAAGATGAGGGCGGGTTTGGAGCTTTCTTT.